This passage covers 29 T cell receptor beta chains from one sample sequenced in a study of identical twins' blood T cells. TCRdb analysed the 5' RACE reads with MiXCR anew, one entry per CDR3 protein. The top ten clones hold more than 5.5% of a sample with hundreds of thousands of distinct CDR3 sequences, roughly 31% of them seen once. Sequenced: PBMCs. The receptors here all came from a woman aged 18 to 49 in good health.

This chain links TRBV10-3 with TRBJ1-5, with no clear D. The CDR3 has 12 residues. V dropped 3 bases and J dropped 4 bases, with 4 bases sitting between them. Germline V gene sequence: CDR1 ENHRY, CDR2 SYGVKD. The CDR3 nucleotides are TGTGCCATCAGTGACCTTAATCAGCCCCAGCATTTT. Translated: CAISDLNQPQHF.

This clonotype was picked up many times. The chain employs TRBV29-1 and TRBJ2-3, with D maybe TRBD2 (5 bases). The CDR3 extends over 12 amino acids. V lost 7 bases and J lost 4, with 12 bases in between. From germline, CDR1 is SQVTM and CDR2 ANQGSEA. The chain's CDR3 is CSAVDGADTQYF. DNA of the CDR3: TGCAGCGCTGTGGACGGGGCAGATACGCAGTATTTT.

The J gene is TRBJ2-7, the V gene TRBV6-6; 7 bases are shared with TRBD1. The V segment lost 8 bases and the J segment 3 bases; nucleotides outside the gene matches: 7. CDR1 is MNHNY and CDR2 is SVGAGI in the germline V gene (reference sequence). The CDR3 is 13 residues long. The CDR3: CASVEGTVYEQYF. CDR3 in DNA: TGTGCCAGCGTCGAAGGGACAGTCTACGAGCAGTACTTC.

This clonotype was counted a few times. The chain joins TRBV7-2 to TRBJ1-3; D gene ambiguous. Trimming removed 3 bases from V and 4 bases from J, with 13 bases in between. The CDR3 sequence is 15 residues long. The germline V gene encodes CDR1 SGHTA and CDR2 FQGNSA. CDR3 nucleotides: TGTGCCAGCAGCTTCCCAACCCGCGGGGGAAACACCATATATTTT. Protein sequence: CASSFPTRGGNTIYF.

This sequence joins TRBV18 and TRBJ2-5; D is unclear. This CDR3 comprises 12 residues. Trimming took 3 bases from V and 0 from J, leaving 2 bases between them. CDR1 is KGHSH, CDR2 LQKENI, per germline. Here the CDR3 DNA reads TGTGCCAGCTCACCCGACCAAGAGACCCAGTACTTC. Translated, it gives CASSPDQETQYF.

The rearrangement joins TRBV20-1 to TRBJ2-1, with 9 bases fitting TRBD2. The CDR3 runs 16 residues. From germline, CDR1 is DFQATT and CDR2 SNEGSKA (reference sequence). J lost 1 base, V lost 3 bases, and 7 bases had no gene match. This CDR3 is CSASSLAGRSYNEQFF. DNA for the CDR3: TGCAGTGCTAGTTCTCTAGCGGGGAGGTCCTACAATGAGCAGTTCTTC.

Note on this clonotype: The junction shows a germline mismatch at one end, possibly a read error. This chain connects TRBV3-1 to TRBJ1-5, with TRBD1 matching over 8 bases. The CDR3 is made up of 16 amino acids. Per the germline V gene, CDR1 is LGHDT and CDR2 is YNNKEL (reference sequence). In DNA, the CDR3 is TGTGCCAGCAGCCAACGGGGACAGGTGAGCAATCAGCCTCAGCATTTT. Encoded protein: CASSQRGQVSNQPQHF. Together with reference TRBV3-1 and TRBJ1-5, the CDR3 gives the full variable domain: DTAVSQTPKYLVTQMGNDKSIKCEQNLGHDTMYWYKQDSKKFLKIMFSYNNKELIINETVPNRFSPKSPDKAHLNLHINSLELGDSAVYFCASSQRGQVSNQPQHFGDGTRLSIL.

This clonotype has only a few counts. The V call is TRBV12-3 or TRBV12-4, the J call TRBJ2-1; D uncertain. The CDR3 is made up of 13 amino acids. V was trimmed by 3 bases and J by 6 bases, leaving 9 bases between them. The CDR3 nucleotides read TGTGCCAGCAGTTTGGGAATCCCCAATGAGCAGTTCTTC. It codes for CASSLGIPNEQFF.

With regard to this clonotype: The CDR3 end shows no conserved phenylalanine or tryptophan, and so a read error is likely. The DNA is left out, because the CDR3 cannot be placed on it with certainty; the CDR3 is given as TCRdb lists it. The J gene is TRBJ1-4, the V gene TRBV20-1. Germline V CDR1 and CDR2: DFQATT, SNEGSKA (reference sequence). The CDR3 extends over 12 residues, inclusive of both ends. Here the CDR3 reads CSARWGDGEKLC.

The chain employs TRBV6-4 and TRBJ2-3, with D perhaps TRBD2 (5 bases). Germline V gives CDR1 MRHNA, CDR2 SNTAGT. V was pared by 2 bases and J by 0 bases, with 6 bases between. The CDR3 has 14 amino acids. DNA for the CDR3: TGTGCCAGCAGTGACCGGGGTAGCACAGATACGCAGTATTTT. This sequence encodes CASSDRGSTDTQYF.

This clonotype was seen more than once but under ten times. The chain carries TRBV6-6 and TRBJ2-1; D call uncertain. Germline V gives CDR1 MNHNY, CDR2 SVGAGI (reference sequence). V was cut by 0 bases and J by 15 bases, with 15 bases left in between. The CDR3 covers 13 residues. DNA of the CDR3: TGTGCCAGCAGTTACTCGGAGACCACCCTCGTGTTCTTC. It is translated as CASSYSETTLVFF.

This rearrangement joins TRBV25-1 to TRBJ1-1; possible D gene TRBD1, 5 bases. Looked up from germline, CDR1 is MGHDK and CDR2 is SYGVNS. The CDR3 extends over 13 amino acids. V shed 7 bases and J shed 5 bases, with 14 bases lying between them. CDR3 coding DNA: TGTGCCAGCACCTACTCGGGGGGGACTGAAGCTTTCTTT. It yields the protein CASTYSGGTEAFF.

This clonotype was counted at least ten times. The chain employs TRBV4-1 and TRBJ1-3; no clear D. CDR1 and CDR2 (germline): MGHRA, YSYEKL. Trimming removed 0 bases from V and 0 bases from J, with 9 bases in between. This CDR3 has 16 residues. CDR3 residues: CASSQDRAVSGNTIYF. In DNA form, the CDR3 reads TGCGCCAGCAGCCAAGATCGGGCGGTCTCTGGAAACACCATATATTTT.

This sequence joins TRBV25-1 and TRBJ1-1; TRBD1 might be the D (5 bases). The CDR3 runs to 15 residues. Germline V lookup: CDR1 MGHDK, CDR2 SYGVNS. V was pared by 4 bases and J by 3 bases, with 15 bases between. CDR3 residues: CASSGRGIWDTEAFF. The DNA of the CDR3 is TGTGCCAGCAGTGGAAGGGGAATATGGGACACTGAAGCTTTCTTT.

This clonotype has only one observation. With a much larger clone just one base away, this may be a read error. The chain couples TRBV4-1 to TRBJ1-5; TRBD1 matches 8 bases. The CDR3 is made up of 15 amino acids. CDR1 is MGHRA, CDR2 YSYEKL, per germline. CDR3 DNA sequence: TGCGCCAGCAGTCTCTTCGGGACAGGCGATCAGCCCCATCATTTT. This encodes CASSLFGTGDQPHHF.

The CDR3 sequence is CASSLRPSLATEAFF. In DNA form, the CDR3 reads TGCGCCAGCAGCTTGCGCCCCTCTCTGGCCACTGAAGCTTTCTTT. The V call is TRBV5-1, the J call TRBJ1-1; D gene uncertain. This CDR3 contains 15 residues. Trimming removed 1 base from V and 4 bases from J, with 14 bases in between. In germline, CDR1 is SGHRS, CDR2 YFSETQ.

About this clonotype itself: A much larger clone differs by one base, so this may be a read error. V gene TRBV6-5 combines with J gene TRBJ1-6, with D maybe TRBD1 (6 bases). CDR1 MNHEY and CDR2 SVGAGI come from the germline V gene. The CDR3 runs 14 residues. Trimming took off 8 bases at V and 9 bases at J, with 17 bases between the two ends. CDR3 in DNA: TGTGCCAGCGCCTCCGGACAGCATAGTTCACCCCTCCACTTT. Amino acids: CASASGQHSSPLHF.

This clonotype was seen at least ten times. The chain uses TRBV29-1 and TRBJ1-1; no definite D call. Germline V CDR1 and CDR2: SQVTM, ANQGSEA. This CDR3 spans 15 amino acids. V lost 4 bases and J 0 bases, leaving 15 bases between the germline ends. The chain's CDR3 is CSVGRSPTVNTEAFF. The CDR3 DNA is TGCAGCGTTGGTCGCTCCCCCACGGTGAACACTGAAGCTTTCTTT. Based on the CDR3 plus reference TRBV29-1 and TRBJ1-1, the full variable domain is SAVISQKPSRDICQRGTSLTIQCQVDSQVTMMFWYRQQPGQSLTLIATANQGSEATYESGFVIDKFPISRPNLTFSTLTVSNMSPEDSSIYLCSVGRSPTVNTEAFFGQGTRLTVV.

This clonotype was recorded at least ten times. The gene calls are TRBV4-3 and TRBJ2-3; D possibly corresponds to TRBD2 (5 bases). The CDR3 totals 18 residues. CDR1 is LGHNA, CDR2 YSLEER, per germline. Trimming removed 2 bases at V and 3 bases at J, with 21 bases between. The CDR3: CASSQTQRGRGLTDTQYF. CDR3 DNA: TGCGCCAGCAGCCAAACTCAGCGTGGCCGGGGATTGACAGATACGCAGTATTTT.

In its sample, this clonotype was seen a few times. This chain uses TRBV27 with TRBJ2-1, with D possibly being TRBD1 (5 bases). The V end lost 3 bases, the J end lost 3 bases, and 18 bases lay between the germline ends. This CDR3 region has 17 residues. Germline V gene lookup returns CDR1 MNHEY and CDR2 SMNVEV (reference sequence). CDR3 sequence: CASSFDGRAKVYNEQFF. CDR3 nucleotide sequence: TGTGCCAGCAGTTTCGATGGCAGGGCAAAGGTCTACAATGAGCAGTTCTTC.

The V gene is TRBV18, the J gene TRBJ2-2; either TRBD1 or TRBD2 may fit D (5 bases each). V lost 3 bases and J lost 4, with 12 bases in between. The CDR3 totals 15 residues. Germline lookup yields CDR1 KGHSH and CDR2 LQKENI. The CDR3 sequence: CASSPGTGFTGELFF. The CDR3 DNA reads TGTGCCAGCTCACCCGGGACGGGATTCACCGGGGAGCTGTTTTTT.

As concerns this clonotype: This may stem from a read error, because a much larger clone lies one nucleotide away. The genes are TRBV18 and TRBJ1-5; tentative D call: TRBD1 (5 bases). The germline V gene has CDR1 KGHSH and CDR2 LQKENI. V lost 6 bases to trimming and J lost 6 bases, with 12 bases between them. The CDR3 spans 13 residues. The CDR3: CASSRHGTQPQHF. The CDR3 nucleotides read TGTGCCAGCTCGCGACATGGGACTCAGCCCCAGCATTTT.

The chain uses TRBV7-2 and TRBJ2-3, with D unclear. Trimming pared 5 bases from V and 3 bases from J, leaving 12 bases between. This CDR3 contains 14 residues. The germline CDR1 and CDR2 sequences are SGHTA and FQGNSA. The CDR3 nucleotides read TGTGCCAGCAGCCCTCTGAGGTGGACAGATACGCAGTATTTT. As protein: CASSPLRWTDTQYF.

The chain links TRBV19 to TRBJ2-5; either TRBD1 or TRBD2 may supply D (6 bases each). This CDR3 region has 15 residues. Germline V gene lookup returns CDR1 LNHDA and CDR2 SQIVND (reference sequence). V was trimmed by 6 bases and J by 3 bases, leaving 17 bases between them. The CDR3 protein is CASRPGGLGKETQYF. The CDR3 DNA reads TGTGCCAGTAGACCCGGGGGCTTAGGTAAAGAGACCCAGTACTTC.

Only a few counts were recorded for this clonotype. The chain carries TRBV7-8 and TRBJ1-2, with TRBD1 matching 7 bases. The CDR3 length is 15 residues. Germline V gives CDR1 SGHVS, CDR2 FQNEAQ. V lost 2 bases, J lost 1 base, and 4 bases stayed unmatched. The CDR3 reads CASSLPRDSNYGYTF. The CDR3, as DNA: TGTGCCAGCAGCTTACCACGGGACAGTAACTATGGCTACACCTTC.

In this sample, this clonotype turned up many times. The V and J genes are TRBV20-1 and TRBJ1-3; D ambiguous. The CDR3 is 17 amino acids. The germline CDR1 and CDR2 sequences are DFQATT and SNEGSKA (reference sequence). V was clipped by 0 bases and J by 4 bases, with 19 bases between them. CDR3 residues: CSARDPSWQAQGNTIYF. CDR3 nucleotide sequence: TGCAGTGCTAGAGATCCGAGCTGGCAGGCTCAAGGAAACACCATATATTTT.

The chain uses TRBV6-4 and TRBJ2-3; D ambiguous. CDR1 is MRHNA, CDR2 SNTAGT, per germline. The CDR3 totals 14 residues. Trimming took 7 bases from V and 3 from J, leaving 14 bases between them. This CDR3 reads CASTVGHLTDTQYF. In nucleotides, the CDR3 is TGTGCCAGCACGGTAGGGCACCTTACAGATACGCAGTATTTT.

J is TRBJ1-2 and V is TRBV20-1, with a weak D call TRBD1 (5 bases). There are 11 residues in the CDR3. The V end lost 1 base, the J end lost 10 bases, and 10 bases lay between the germline ends. Per germline, CDR1 DFQATT and CDR2 SNEGSKA (reference sequence). As DNA, the CDR3 is TGCAGTGCTAGAGCTTCGGGGGACTACACCTTC. It encodes CSARASGDYTF.

This clonotype has at least ten counts. V is TRBV20-1 and J is TRBJ1-4; no clear D gene. V was shortened by 0 bases and J by 15 bases, with 11 bases between the two germline ends. Germline CDR1 is DFQATT and CDR2 is SNEGSKA (reference sequence). This CDR3 comprises 11 residues. CDR3 sequence reads: CSARDQDRVFF. CDR3 bases: TGCAGTGCTAGAGACCAAGATCGAGTGTTTTTT.